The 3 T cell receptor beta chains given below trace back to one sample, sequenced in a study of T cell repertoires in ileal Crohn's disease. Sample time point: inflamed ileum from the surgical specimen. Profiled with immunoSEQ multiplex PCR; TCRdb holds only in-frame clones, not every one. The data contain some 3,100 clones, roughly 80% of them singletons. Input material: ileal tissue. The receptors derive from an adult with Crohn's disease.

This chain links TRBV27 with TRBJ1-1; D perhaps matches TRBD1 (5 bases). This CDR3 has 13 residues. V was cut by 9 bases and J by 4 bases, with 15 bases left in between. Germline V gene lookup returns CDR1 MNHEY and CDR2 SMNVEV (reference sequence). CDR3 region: CASTQGGVTEAFF. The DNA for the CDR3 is TGTGCCAGTACCCAGGGAGGGGTCACTGAAGCTTTCTTT.

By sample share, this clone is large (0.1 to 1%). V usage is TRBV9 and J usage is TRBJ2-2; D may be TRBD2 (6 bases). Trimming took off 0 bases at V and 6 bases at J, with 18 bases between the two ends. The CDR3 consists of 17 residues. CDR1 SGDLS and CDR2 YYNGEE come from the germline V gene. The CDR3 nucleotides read TGTGCCAGCAGCGTAGACCCCAGACTAGGCGGGGCCGGGGAGCTGTTTTTT. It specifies CASSVDPRLGGAGELFF.

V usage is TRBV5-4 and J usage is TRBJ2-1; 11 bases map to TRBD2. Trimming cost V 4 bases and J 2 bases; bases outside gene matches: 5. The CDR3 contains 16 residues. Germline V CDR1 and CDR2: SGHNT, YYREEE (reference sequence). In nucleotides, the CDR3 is TGTGCCAGCAGCCCCGGACTAGCGGGTACCTACAATGAGCAGTTCTTC. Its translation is CASSPGLAGTYNEQFF.